The 11 T cell receptor beta chains reported below all come from one sample, sequenced in a study of beta chain features in type 1 diabetes. Isolated RNA was reverse transcribed in full, so expressed TCRB transcripts were sequenced. The repertoire was sequenced with immunoSEQ multiplex PCR; TCRdb's copy has only in-frame clones and lacks some. The repertoire includes hundreds of thousands of clones, about 14% of them detected once, and 0.093% sits in the top ten. The sample was naive CD4+ T cells from blood. The origin of the receptors is a man aged 18 to 35 in good health.

This rearrangement joins TRBV28 to TRBJ2-3; TRBD1 is a possible D gene (8 bases). The CDR3 spans 20 residues. V was clipped by 5 bases and J by 1 base, with 28 bases between them. Germline V gene sequence: CDR1 MDHEN, CDR2 SYDVKM. DNA for the CDR3: TGTGCCAGCAGTGCGGGGGCTGTGGCAGGGGGCGCATACGGCACAGATACGCAGTATTTT. As protein: CASSAGAVAGGAYGTDTQYF.

This chain links TRBV7-2 with TRBJ1-4, with unresolved D. Per the germline V gene, CDR1 is SGHTA and CDR2 is FQGNSA. The V end was cut by 0 bases, the J end by 5 bases, with 10 bases between. The CDR3 runs 15 residues. CDR3: CASSLAGTENEKLFF. The CDR3 DNA is TGTGCCAGCAGCTTAGCGGGTACAGAAAATGAAAAACTGTTTTTT.

The chain joins TRBV4-3 to TRBJ1-6; D may be TRBD1 (6 bases). The germline V gene has CDR1 LGHNA and CDR2 YSLEER. The CDR3 has 18 residues. The germline V and J ends were trimmed by 1 base and 0 bases, with 13 bases remaining between them. This CDR3 reads CASSQGGGPSSYNSPLHF. DNA of the CDR3: TGCGCCAGCAGCCAAGGGGGGGGGCCGAGCTCCTATAATTCACCCCTCCACTTT.

The table lists this clone with a few counts. The chain has TRBV5-4 and TRBJ2-2; 9 bases fit TRBD1. The CDR3 extends over 15 amino acids. J gave up 6 bases and V 4 bases, and 7 bases lay outside the gene matches. Per the germline V gene, CDR1 is SGHNT and CDR2 is YYREEE (reference sequence). The CDR3 sequence: CASSRGTGRAGELFF. The CDR3, as DNA: TGTGCCAGCAGCCGTGGGACAGGGAGGGCCGGGGAGCTGTTTTTT.

This clone came up a few times. V gene TRBV9 combines with J gene TRBJ1-5, with 9 bases fitting TRBD1. V was clipped by 4 bases and J by 6 bases; unmatched bases: 8. There are 15 residues in the CDR3. CDR1 is SGDLS, CDR2 YYNGEE, per germline. The CDR3 spells CASSPGQGGRQPQHF. The CDR3, as DNA: TGTGCCAGCAGCCCGGGACAGGGAGGGCGTCAGCCCCAGCATTTT.

Only a few counts were recorded for this clone. The junction and the germline gene differ at one end; a read error may be behind it. This chain uses TRBV4-3 with TRBJ1-4, with TRBD1 matching 7 bases. The CDR3 extends over 15 amino acids. Germline V gene sequence: CDR1 LGHNA, CDR2 YSLEER. The CDR3, as DNA: TGCGCCAGCAGCCAAGAGACAGGGAGAAATGAAAAACTGGTTTTT. Its protein is CASSQETGRNEKLVF.

The chain has TRBV28 and TRBJ2-2, with a weak D call TRBD1 (5 bases). The CDR3 spans 16 residues. Germline-derived CDR1 and CDR2 are MDHEN and SYDVKM. V lost 6 bases to trimming and J lost 2 bases, with 16 bases between them. The CDR3 region has the DNA TGTGCCAGCAGAAACTCTGGCAGGGCTAACACCGGGGAGCTGTTTTTT. This encodes CASRNSGRANTGELFF.

Worth noting for this clone: Within the sample, other DNA sequences also encode this same CDR3. CDR3 coding DNA: TGTGCCAGCAGTTACTCCGGGCTGTCTAACTATGGCTACACCTTC. Translated: CASSYSGLSNYGYTF. The rearrangement links TRBV6-5 to TRBJ1-2, with D hard to call. The CDR3 extends over 15 amino acids. V gave up 0 bases and J gave up 0 bases, with 8 bases separating them. The germline gives CDR1 MNHEY, CDR2 SVGAGI.

The chain combines TRBV6-5 with TRBJ1-1, with 7 bases that match TRBD1. The CDR3 has 13 amino acids. The trim removed 11 bases at V and 6 bases at J, leaving 12 bases unmatched. Germline V CDR1 and CDR2: MNHEY, SVGAGI. CDR3 protein: CAVGAQGYSEAFF. The CDR3 nucleotides are TGTGCCGTTGGGGCACAGGGGTACTCTGAAGCTTTCTTT.

The V call is TRBV15, the J call TRBJ2-5, with TRBD1 matching 9 bases. The CDR3 is 16 amino acids. V was pared by 1 base and J by 5 bases, with 8 bases of the junction left unmatched. Germline CDR1 LNHNV, CDR2 YYDKDF (reference sequence). The CDR3 region is CATSRGSTGGYETQYF. In DNA, the CDR3 is TGTGCCACCAGCAGAGGCTCAACAGGGGGCTATGAGACCCAGTACTTC.

At least ten counts were recorded for this clone. The chain recombines TRBV7-9 with TRBJ2-3, with TRBD1 identical over 10 bases. This CDR3 region has 15 residues. Germline-derived CDR1 and CDR2 are SEHNR and FQNEAQ (reference sequence). Trimming took 3 bases from V and 5 from J; bases not matched to a gene: 5. Here the CDR3 DNA reads TGTGCCAGCAGCTTCGACAGGGGGCAGGGAGATACGCAGTATTTT. Translation gives CASSFDRGQGDTQYF.